The 25 T cell receptor beta chains reported below all come from one sample, sequenced in a study of cytomegalovirus exposure and HLA in healthy donors. The PCR made use of 60 Vbeta and 13 Jbeta primers. Using immunoSEQ multiplex PCR, the repertoire was profiled, and TCRdb retains in-frame clones only, with some absent. The sample consists of 110,000 to 150,000 clones, less than 9.5% of them appearing once. Sequencing was done on a sample of PBMCs. The receptors shown here come from a male donor in good health and CMV-seronegative.

The sample holds a few counts of this clone. The chain is built from TRBV6-5 and TRBJ2-5, with TRBD2 matching over 7 bases. Germline V lookup: CDR1 MNHEY, CDR2 SVGAGI. Unmatched junction bases numbered 6, after V lost 6 bases and J lost 2 bases. The CDR3 is made up of 14 amino acids. The CDR3, as DNA: TGTGCCAGCAGCCCCTCGGGGGGACAAGAGACCCAGTACTTC. It translates to CASSPSGGQETQYF.

This clone was counted between two and nine times. Germline is not matched at one junction end, which may reflect a read error. The chain is built from TRBV5-4 and TRBJ2-7; TRBD1 matches 7 bases. This CDR3 is built from 17 residues. The V gene's germline CDR1 is SGHNT and CDR2 YYREEE (reference sequence). The CDR3 sequence is CASSLVGPRGSSYEQHF. DNA for the CDR3: TGTGCCAGCAGCTTGGTCGGGCCCAGGGGGAGCTCCTACGAGCAGCACTTC.

This clone was seen more than once but under ten times. The V gene is TRBV29-1, the J gene TRBJ1-1; D may be TRBD1 (6 bases). The CDR3 sequence is 13 residues long. From germline, CDR1 is SQVTM and CDR2 ANQGSEA. V gave up 6 bases and J gave up 0 bases, with 11 bases separating them. The CDR3 region has the DNA TGCAGCGTACTCGGACAGCTGAACACTGAAGCTTTCTTT. This gives the protein CSVLGQLNTEAFF.

The rearrangement links TRBV27 to TRBJ2-7; TRBD2 matches at 8 bases. Trimming removed 2 bases from V and 0 bases from J; junction bases left unmatched: 3. The CDR3 extends over 15 amino acids. Germline CDR1 is MNHEY and CDR2 is SMNVEV (reference sequence). Written as DNA, the CDR3 is TGTGCCAGCAGTTTACGCGGGGGGATCTCCTACGAGCAGTACTTC. The encoded protein is CASSLRGGISYEQYF.

This clone was seen only a few times. The rearrangement joins TRBV5-6 to TRBJ1-5; no clear D. Germline CDR1 reads SGHDT; CDR2 reads YYEEEE. This CDR3 is 15 amino acids long. V was cut by 2 bases and J by 3 bases, with 12 bases left in between. The CDR3 coding sequence is TGTGCCAGCAGCTTAAGGAGCGGACTCAATCAGCCCCAGCATTTT. This sequence encodes CASSLRSGLNQPQHF.

The DNA for the CDR3 is TGTGCCAGCAGCGTAGATGGTTCAGGGGTAGGCGGTCAGTACTTC. Its protein is CASSVDGSGVGGQYF. The chain links TRBV9 to TRBJ2-7, with D possibly TRBD1 on 6 matching bases. Germline CDR1 SGDLS, CDR2 YYNGEE. This CDR3 has 15 amino acids. V lost 0 bases and J lost 10, with 20 bases in between.

This clone came up a few times. V is TRBV28 and J is TRBJ1-1; D is perhaps TRBD1 (5 bases). This CDR3 spans 13 amino acids. Germline CDR1 reads MDHEN; CDR2 reads SYDVKM. V dropped 6 bases and J dropped 4 bases, with 12 bases sitting between them. CDR3 residues: CASSGMGGTEAFF. CDR3 bases: TGTGCCAGCAGCGGGATGGGGGGCACTGAAGCTTTCTTT.

CDR3 amino acids: CASSLATGGGQPQHF. In DNA form, the CDR3 reads TGTGCCAGCAGCTTAGCGACGGGGGGGGGTCAGCCCCAGCATTTT. The chain employs TRBV7-9 and TRBJ1-5; possible D gene TRBD1, 5 bases. The CDR3 length is 15 residues. The germline CDR1 and CDR2 sequences are SEHNR and FQNEAQ (reference sequence). Trimming left V 0 bases short and J 6 bases short, with 12 bases between.

The chain joins TRBV14 to TRBJ2-1; D remains ambiguous. Looked up from germline, CDR1 is SGHDN and CDR2 is FVKESK. Trimming left V 1 base short and J 10 bases short, with 5 bases between. The CDR3 is made up of 11 amino acids. The CDR3 loop is CASSQVGEQFF. DNA for the CDR3: TGTGCCAGCAGCCAAGTTGGCGAGCAGTTCTTC.

The chain uses TRBV6-6 and TRBJ1-2; a possible D gene is TRBD1 (5 bases). CDR3 length: 15 residues. In germline, CDR1 is MNHNY, CDR2 SVGAGI (reference sequence). Between the trimmed V and J ends, which lost 4 bases and 8 bases, there was a span of 20 bases. The CDR3 is CASSFPAGQAGGYTF. CDR3 DNA sequence: TGTGCCAGCAGTTTCCCTGCAGGGCAGGCTGGGGGCTACACCTTC.

This clone came up a few times. The chain carries TRBV18 and TRBJ2-5; TRBD1 matches 11 bases. The germline gives CDR1 KGHSH, CDR2 LQKENI. The V gene end was trimmed by 4 bases and the J gene end by 2 bases; junction bases not matched to a gene: 18. This CDR3 region has 20 residues. Written as DNA, the CDR3 is TGTGCCAGCTCACTAACACCAATTCTCCGGGACAGGGGGTTACAAGAGACCCAGTACTTC. This sequence encodes CASSLTPILRDRGLQETQYF. The full variable domain, in which reference TRBV18 and TRBJ2-5 provide the parts outside the CDR3, is NAGVMQNPRHLVRRRGQEARLRCSPMKGHSHVYWYRQLPEEGLKFMVYLQKENIIDESGMPKERFSAEFPKEGPSILRIQQVVRGDSAAYFCASSLTPILRDRGLQETQYFGPGTRLLVL.

The chain combines TRBV25-1 with TRBJ2-2; no definite D call. The V gene lost 8 bases and the J gene lost 3 bases, with 19 bases spanning the gap. The CDR3 is 16 amino acids. Germline V gives CDR1 MGHDK, CDR2 SYGVNS. The CDR3 nucleotides are TGTGCCAGCTCTTTTCGAACGGGTTTCGACACCGGGGAGCTGTTTTTT. As protein: CASSFRTGFDTGELFF.

This clone was detected only a few times. The genes are TRBV4-1 and TRBJ1-5; no clear D. Germline CDR1 is MGHRA and CDR2 is YSYEKL. V shed 1 base and J shed 0 bases, with 7 bases lying between them. The CDR3 runs 15 residues. CDR3 residues: CASSQVSYSNQPQHF. The CDR3 DNA is TGCGCCAGCAGCCAAGTTAGTTATAGCAATCAGCCCCAGCATTTT.

The genes are TRBV11-2 and TRBJ2-3, with 10 positions matching TRBD2. Germline V gene data show CDR1 as SGHAT and CDR2 as FQNNGV. V lost 4 bases and J lost 3; bases outside the gene matches: 1. The CDR3 covers 14 residues. The CDR3 spells CASSWTSGTDTQYF. The CDR3 bases are TGTGCCAGCAGCTGGACTAGCGGAACAGATACGCAGTATTTT. Complete variable domain (other parts from reference TRBV11-2 and TRBJ2-3): EAGVAQSPRYKIIEKRQSVAFWCNPISGHATLYWYQQILGQGPKLLIQFQNNGVVDDSQLPKDRFSAERLKGVDSTLKIQPAKLEDSAVYLCASSWTSGTDTQYFGPGTRLTVL.

The sample holds a few counts of this clone. The CDR3 sequence is CASSEAIAGGRDTQYF. CDR3 sequence (DNA): TGTGCCAGCAGTGAAGCAATAGCGGGAGGTCGAGATACGCAGTATTTT. The rearrangement uses TRBV6-1 and TRBJ2-3; 10 bases fit TRBD2. This CDR3 region has 16 residues. The V segment lost 0 bases and the J segment 5 bases; nucleotides outside the gene matches: 5. From germline, CDR1 is MNHNS and CDR2 SASEGT.

This sequence joins TRBV6-6 and TRBJ2-3, with 13 bases that match TRBD2. Trimming took 4 bases from V and 8 from J; bases not matched to a gene: 6. The CDR3 spans 15 residues. Germline values: CDR1 MNHNY, CDR2 SVGAGI (reference sequence). CDR3 in amino acids: CASSSLAGGPGTQYF. Here the CDR3 DNA reads TGTGCCAGCAGTTCACTAGCGGGAGGGCCGGGTACGCAGTATTTT.

This clone showed up just a few times. The gene calls are TRBV7-2 and TRBJ2-4; no clear D gene. The V and J ends lost 5 bases and 1 base respectively, with 9 bases between them. The CDR3 loop spans 14 amino acids. Germline V gene sequence: CDR1 SGHTA, CDR2 FQGNSA. The CDR3 DNA reads as TGTGCCAGCAGCGTCAGTGGTGCCAAAAACATTCAGTACTTC. Amino acid sequence: CASSVSGAKNIQYF.

V usage is TRBV15 and J usage is TRBJ1-1, with D unclear. The CDR3 has 13 amino acids. The V gene lost 8 bases and the J gene lost 0 bases, with 10 bases spanning the gap. Germline values: CDR1 LNHNV, CDR2 YYDKDF (reference sequence). The CDR3 loop reads CATGVGVNTEAFF. The CDR3 DNA reads as TGTGCCACCGGCGTCGGGGTGAACACTGAAGCTTTCTTT.

A few counts support this clone. The chain combines TRBV11-2 with TRBJ1-2, with 7 bases aligning to TRBD1. The CDR3 is 16 amino acids. From germline, CDR1 is SGHAT and CDR2 FQNNGV. With 3 bases clipped from V and 4 bases from J, the junction kept 11 bases outside the gene matches. CDR3 residues: CASSLKPGQRVYGYTF. The CDR3 bases are TGTGCCAGCAGCTTGAAACCGGGACAGAGAGTCTATGGCTACACCTTC. Using reference TRBV11-2 and TRBJ1-2 for the parts outside the CDR3, the full variable domain is EAGVAQSPRYKIIEKRQSVAFWCNPISGHATLYWYQQILGQGPKLLIQFQNNGVVDDSQLPKDRFSAERLKGVDSTLKIQPAKLEDSAVYLCASSLKPGQRVYGYTFGSGTRLTVV.

The chain couples TRBV11-1 to TRBJ2-1; unclear D gene. The ends were cut back, 3 bases at V and 0 bases at J, with 18 bases in the middle. The length of the CDR3 is 18 residues. Germline V gives CDR1 SGHAT, CDR2 FQDESV (reference sequence). CDR3 in DNA: TGTGCCAGCAGCTTTCTCTCGCGGAGCGAGAGCTCCTACAATGAGCAGTTCTTC. Translation gives CASSFLSRSESSYNEQFF.

The J gene is TRBJ1-1, the V gene TRBV19; 7 bases fit TRBD1. CDR3 length: 16 residues. Trimming removed 2 bases from V and 0 bases from J; junction bases left unmatched: 6. Germline-derived CDR1 and CDR2 are LNHDA and SQIVND (reference sequence). CDR3 in amino acids: CASSIPKTGLNTEAFF. In nucleotides, the CDR3 is TGTGCCAGTAGTATACCAAAGACAGGGCTGAACACTGAAGCTTTCTTT.

This clone was counted between two and nine times. The chain links TRBV5-1 to TRBJ2-7; D gene uncertain. Germline V lookup: CDR1 SGHRS, CDR2 YFSETQ. CDR3 length: 14 residues. V lost 3 bases to trimming and J lost 7 bases, with 17 bases between them. The CDR3 region is CASSSLDPHGEQYF. CDR3 DNA: TGCGCCAGCAGCTCTCTAGACCCCCACGGGGAGCAGTACTTC.

Note on this clone: Other DNA variants within this sample encode the same CDR3. The V and J genes are TRBV20-1 and TRBJ1-5; D unclear. V was cut by 6 bases and J by 4 bases, with 7 bases left in between. CDR1 is DFQATT, CDR2 SNEGSKA, per germline (reference sequence). This CDR3 spans 11 amino acids. CDR3 sequence reads: CSAAGNQPQHF. The CDR3 DNA reads as TGCAGTGCCGCCGGGAATCAGCCCCAGCATTTT.

The table lists this clone with a few counts. V and J are TRBV7-2 and TRBJ1-5, with TRBD1 identical over 8 bases. V shed 1 base and J 4 bases; nucleotides not matched to a gene: 3. This CDR3 contains 15 residues. In germline, CDR1 is SGHTA, CDR2 FQGNSA. The CDR3, as DNA: TGTGCCAGCAGCTTAGTAGACAGGGGTAATCAGCCCCAGCATTTT. Its protein is CASSLVDRGNQPQHF.

The V call is TRBV11-3, the J call TRBJ2-7; 12 bases line up with TRBD2. From germline, CDR1 is SGHNT and CDR2 YENEEA. There are 18 residues in the CDR3. Unmatched junction bases numbered 11, after V lost 2 bases and J lost 3 bases. The CDR3 protein is CASSLPTSGRPPRYEQYF. In DNA form, the CDR3 reads TGTGCCAGCAGCTTACCTACTAGCGGGAGGCCCCCCCGCTACGAGCAGTACTTC. Supplemented by reference TRBV11-3 and TRBJ2-7, the full variable domain reads EAGVVQSPRYKIIEKKQPVAFWCNPISGHNTLYWYLQNLGQGPELLIRYENEEAVDDSQLPKDRFSAERLKGVDSTLKIQPAELGDSAVYLCASSLPTSGRPPRYEQYFGPGTRLTVT.